The subject of this entry is one T cell receptor (beta chain). Per the original methods: Scientists estimated how many nucleated cells there were by amplifying reference gene primers. The assay was immunoSEQ multiplex PCR, and TCRdb's table has in-frame clones only and misses some. V and J calls and clone size are as listed in that table; D and trimming were resolved from the DNA. The sample lists 200,000 to 250,000 clones, about 84% seen once, with about 2.1% in the top ten. The CDR3 runs to 14 residues. CDR1 SNHLY and CDR2 FYNNEI come from the germline V gene. V shed 7 bases and J 5 bases; nucleotides not matched to a gene: 8. The record originates from a study of blood T cell repertoires in COVID-19. Study information: COVID-19 samples, acute and convalescent, were from the United States, Italy and Spain. PBMCs, B-cell-depleted T cells, or T cells provided the cDNA or gDNA that made up the material.

Sequencing input: PBMCs or T cells enriched from blood (not recorded which). The TCR was taken from a woman aged 45-65 years who had recovered from COVID-19. The V gene is TRBV2, the J gene TRBJ2-1; 7 bases are a match to TRBD1. The chain's CDR3 is CASTSRGLNNEQFF. CDR3 in DNA: TGTGCCAGCACGTCAAGGGGGCTGAACAATGAGCAGTTCTTC.